The 32 T cell receptor beta chains below come from one sample, sequenced in a study of CD8 T cells in ankylosing spondylitis. TCRdb reanalysed the 5' RACE reads using MiXCR and keeps one entry per CDR3 protein. Of about 280,000 distinct CDR3 sequences detected, 20% appear once; the ten largest clones hold less than 9.5%. Sequencing was performed on blood, either unsorted or a sorted T cell fraction (not recorded which). Source of these receptors: a male donor with ankylosing spondylitis or in good health (not recorded which).

This clonotype was detected only a few times. The chain has TRBV20-1 and TRBJ2-3; 8 nucleotides match TRBD2. This CDR3 contains 14 residues. The junction had 5 bases not matched to a gene; V was cut back by 5 bases and J by 1 base. Germline CDR1 reads DFQATT; CDR2 reads SNEGSKA (reference sequence). The CDR3 nucleotides read TGCAGTGCTCGATTTAGCGGGGGCACAGATACGCAGTATTTT. Residues: CSARFSGGTDTQYF.

This clonotype occurred a few times. The chain recombines TRBV27 with TRBJ2-1, with 14 nucleotides matching TRBD2. V shed 5 bases, J shed 6 bases, and the junction held 9 bases outside the gene matches. CDR3 length: 17 residues. CDR1 is MNHEY and CDR2 is SMNVEV in the germline V gene (reference sequence). The CDR3 nucleotides read TGTGCCAGCAGTCTACGACTAGCGGGAGGGCCGGGCAATGAGCAGTTCTTC. Protein: CASSLRLAGGPGNEQFF.

This clonotype came up many times. V and J are TRBV5-1 and TRBJ1-1; TRBD1 matches 10 bases. Germline V CDR1 and CDR2: SGHRS, YFSETQ. V dropped 2 bases and J dropped 6; count of bases not matched to a gene: 7. The CDR3 spans 15 residues. The CDR3 nucleotides read TGCGCCAGCAGCTTTTCGGGACAGGGGTATTCTGAAGCTTTCTTT. Translation gives CASSFSGQGYSEAFF.

This clonotype was counted a few times. The chain couples TRBV7-3 to TRBJ1-6, with 8 bases identical to TRBD1. The CDR3 extends over 18 amino acids. Losses at the gene ends were 1 base for V and 6 bases for J; bases not matched to a gene: 11. Germline-derived CDR1 and CDR2 are SGHTA and FQGTGA. CDR3 in amino acids: CASSLKATPGGVNSPLHF. The CDR3 nucleotides are TGTGCCAGCAGCTTAAAGGCCACCCCAGGGGGCGTTAATTCACCCCTCCACTTT. Using reference TRBV7-3 and TRBJ1-6 for the parts outside the CDR3, the full variable domain is GAGVSQTPSNKVTEKGKYVELRCDPISGHTALYWYRQSLGQGPEFLIYFQGTGAADDSGLPNDRFFAVRPEGSVSTLKIQRTERGDSAVYLCASSLKATPGGVNSPLHFGNGTRLTVT.

This clonotype came up a few times. This chain links TRBV19 with TRBJ1-4, with a possible D match to TRBD1 (5 bases). CDR3 length: 17 amino acids. Germline-derived CDR1 and CDR2 are LNHDA and SQIVND (reference sequence). V dropped 6 bases and J dropped 3 bases, with 20 bases sitting between them. CDR3 DNA: TGTGCCAGTAGCCACGAGATGGGGGTGGAGGCTAATGAAAAACTGTTTTTT. Amino acid sequence: CASSHEMGVEANEKLFF.

This chain uses TRBV5-1 with TRBJ2-1; no clear D gene. The CDR3 contains 16 residues. Per germline, CDR1 SGHRS and CDR2 YFSETQ. V was cut by 0 bases and J by 8 bases, with 18 bases left in between. The CDR3 region is CASSLDGSSRVDEQFF. CDR3 in DNA: TGCGCCAGCAGCTTGGACGGGTCCTCTAGGGTCGATGAGCAGTTCTTC.

J is TRBJ1-1 and V is TRBV11-2; D not resolved. V lost 7 bases and J lost 4, with 25 bases in between. Germline CDR1 SGHAT, CDR2 FQNNGV. The CDR3 totals 17 residues. In DNA form, the CDR3 reads TGTGCCAGCAAAACAACCGGAATCTCGGAAAGAGGCACTGAAGCTTTCTTT. As protein: CASKTTGISERGTEAFF.

The chain recombines TRBV5-1 with TRBJ2-2, with a possible D match to TRBD1 (6 bases). Between the trimmed V and J ends, which lost 8 bases and 0 bases, there was a span of 11 bases. Germline V gives CDR1 SGHRS, CDR2 YFSETQ. The CDR3 loop spans 14 amino acids. CDR3 in DNA: TGCGCCAGTGAGACAGGATCGAACACCGGGGAGCTGTTTTTT. It is translated as CASETGSNTGELFF. Based on the CDR3 plus reference TRBV5-1 and TRBJ2-2, the full variable domain is KAGVTQTPRYLIKTRGQQVTLSCSPISGHRSVSWYQQTPGQGLQFLFEYFSETQRNKGNFPGRFSGRQFSNSRSEMNVSTLELGDSALYLCASETGSNTGELFFGEGSRLTVL.

The CDR3 coding sequence is TGCGCCAGCAGCGGTGCAGTGGGGCAGGTGTCCTACAATGAGCAGTTCTTC. Its translation is CASSGAVGQVSYNEQFF. The J gene is TRBJ2-1, the V gene TRBV5-1, with D possibly being TRBD1 (5 bases). This CDR3 contains 17 residues. Germline CDR1 SGHRS, CDR2 YFSETQ. The ends were cut back, 4 bases at V and 1 base at J, with 18 bases in the middle.

This clonotype was counted many times. This chain connects TRBV18 to TRBJ2-2; D unresolved. The CDR3 has 11 amino acids. CDR1 and CDR2 from the germline V gene are KGHSH and LQKENI. V was trimmed by 3 bases and J by 6 bases, leaving 2 bases between them. As DNA, the CDR3 is TGTGCCAGCTCACCTCCCGGGGAGCTGTTTTTT. Residues: CASSPPGELFF.

The V gene is TRBV5-2, the J gene TRBJ2-3; the table's D call, TRBD2, has no DNA check behind it. TRBV5-2 is shown as a pseudogene. This CDR3 region has 18 residues. CDR3 coding DNA: TGTGCCAGCAACTCCCGGACTAGCGGGAGGGCCAGCACAGATACGCAGTATTTT. Amino acid sequence: CASNSRTSGRASTDTQYF.

This clonotype was seen just once. The chain couples TRBV28 to TRBJ2-4, with D maybe TRBD2 (6 bases). In germline, CDR1 is MDHEN, CDR2 SYDVKM. The CDR3 runs to 16 residues. The V and J ends lost 6 bases and 0 bases respectively, with 15 bases between them. The CDR3 nucleotides read TGTGCCAGCAGCTGGAGGGGCAGGCTAGCCAAAAACATTCAGTACTTC. It is translated as CASSWRGRLAKNIQYF.

This clonotype was seen only a few times. The chain links TRBV20-1 to TRBJ1-1, with 8 positions matching TRBD1. Germline trimming cut 2 bases from V and 0 bases from J; bases unmatched to any gene: 8. From germline, CDR1 is DFQATT and CDR2 SNEGSKA (reference sequence). CDR3 length: 16 residues. CDR3 loop: CSARFDYRGMNTEAFF. The CDR3 DNA reads TGCAGTGCTAGATTCGATTACAGGGGGATGAACACTGAAGCTTTCTTT.

The CDR3 DNA sequence: TGCGCCAGCAGCGGCCGCGGACAGGGGTATCCCGGGGAGCTGTTTTTT. It codes for CASSGRGQGYPGELFF. The rearrangement joins TRBV5-1 to TRBJ2-2, with TRBD1 matching 9 bases. Germline V gene lookup returns CDR1 SGHRS and CDR2 YFSETQ. This CDR3 is built from 16 residues. The V and J ends lost 4 bases and 6 bases, in that order; junction bases with no gene match: 10. The full variable domain, with the rest looked up from reference TRBV5-1 and TRBJ2-2, is KAGVTQTPRYLIKTRGQQVTLSCSPISGHRSVSWYQQTPGQGLQFLFEYFSETQRNKGNFPGRFSGRQFSNSRSEMNVSTLELGDSALYLCASSGRGQGYPGELFFGEGSRLTVL.

This clonotype was detected only a few times. This chain connects TRBV12-3 or TRBV12-4 to TRBJ2-7; 11 nucleotides line up with TRBD1. The V segment lost 1 base and the J segment 4 bases; nucleotides outside the gene matches: 3. The CDR3 length is 15 residues. The DNA of the CDR3 is TGTGCCAGCAGTTTAGGGACAGGGGGCAAGTACGAGCAGTACGTC. It is translated as CASSLGTGGKYEQYV.

This clonotype appeared many times. The J gene is TRBJ2-2, the V gene TRBV29-1; TRBD1 matches at 8 bases. The CDR3 has 14 residues. CDR1 SQVTM and CDR2 ANQGSEA come from the germline V gene. V was clipped by 6 bases and J by 0 bases; unmatched bases: 3. DNA of the CDR3: TGCAGCGTACGGACAGGGCCGAACACCGGGGAGCTGTTTTTT. It yields the protein CSVRTGPNTGELFF.

This clonotype was recorded a few times. The chain joins TRBV28 to TRBJ2-1; the D gene is possibly TRBD2 (7 bases). The CDR3 sequence is 14 residues long. Germline CDR1 MDHEN, CDR2 SYDVKM. V was pared by 6 bases and J by 10 bases, with 19 bases between. The CDR3 protein is CASRGASGGSEQFF. The CDR3 DNA is TGTGCCAGCAGGGGGGCTAGCGGAGGGAGCGAGCAGTTCTTC.

In this sample, this clonotype turned up many times. This chain links TRBV20-1 with TRBJ2-1; the match to TRBD2 covers 11 bases. The ends lost 6 bases at V and 2 bases at J; junction bases unmatched: 3. CDR1 and CDR2 (germline): DFQATT, SNEGSKA (reference sequence). The CDR3 consists of 14 residues. CDR3 nucleotides: TGCAGTGCGACTAGCGGGGCTACCTACAATGAGCAGTTCTTC. Protein: CSATSGATYNEQFF.

Ten or more counts support this clonotype. The rearrangement links TRBV20-1 to TRBJ2-7, with D perhaps matching TRBD1 (5 bases). With 5 bases removed from V and 0 bases from J, the gap between germline ends came to 14 bases. The germline V gene encodes CDR1 DFQATT and CDR2 SNEGSKA (reference sequence). The CDR3 totals 14 residues. As DNA, the CDR3 is TGCAGTGCTCTAGGGGCCAGGAGCTCCTACGAGCAGTACGTC. It specifies CSALGARSSYEQYV.

This clonotype has a handful of counts. The chain links TRBV2 to TRBJ1-3, with D unclear. V was clipped by 1 base and J by 1 base, with 14 bases between them. Germline loops: CDR1 SNHLY, CDR2 FYNNEI. CDR3 length: 17 amino acids. The CDR3 DNA reads as TGTGCCAGCAGTGAAGACAGCCTCCCTACTTCTGGAAACACCATATATTTT. Translating it yields CASSEDSLPTSGNTIYF.

This clonotype was counted only a few times. V and J are TRBV5-1 and TRBJ1-4; the D gene is possibly TRBD1 (6 bases). CDR1 and CDR2 (germline): SGHRS, YFSETQ. The CDR3 contains 15 residues. The V end lost 3 bases, the J end lost 6 bases, and 15 bases lay between the germline ends. The CDR3 loop reads CASSSGTGMDEKLFF. For the CDR3, the DNA is TGCGCCAGCAGCTCAGGAACAGGGATGGATGAAAAACTGTTTTTT.

This clonotype came up a few times. This chain joins TRBV29-1 and TRBJ1-2, with 8 bases identical to TRBD1. V dropped 7 bases and J dropped 4; count of bases not matched to a gene: 8. This CDR3 has 13 amino acids. The germline V gene encodes CDR1 SQVTM and CDR2 ANQGSEA. Here the CDR3 DNA reads TGCAGCGGGATCGCGGGGACAGGCTATGGCTACACCTTC. This translates into CSGIAGTGYGYTF.

This clonotype was observed a single time. The chain has TRBV18 and TRBJ2-5, with unresolved D. CDR1 and CDR2 (germline): KGHSH, LQKENI. This CDR3 comprises 12 residues. V lost 10 bases to trimming and J lost 5 bases, with 14 bases between them. The CDR3 DNA reads TGTGCCAACTCCTTGGTTGCGGAGACCCAGTACTTC. As protein: CANSLVAETQYF. Drawing the rest from reference TRBV18 and TRBJ2-5, the complete variable domain is NAGVMQNPRHLVRRRGQEARLRCSPMKGHSHVYWYRQLPEEGLKFMVYLQKENIIDESGMPKERFSAEFPKEGPSILRIQQVVRGDSAAYFCANSLVAETQYFGPGTRLLVL.

CDR3 protein: CASSQRVGDWNTEAFF. The DNA of the CDR3 is TGTGCCAGCTCCCAACGGGTAGGGGATTGGAACACTGAAGCTTTCTTT. The chain has TRBV18 and TRBJ1-1; the D gene is possibly TRBD1 (5 bases). This CDR3 has 16 residues. V lost 6 bases and J 1 base, leaving 18 bases between the germline ends. Germline V gene sequence: CDR1 KGHSH, CDR2 LQKENI.

CDR3 protein: CATSRYEAGGPENEQFF. The CDR3, as DNA: TGTGCCACCTCGAGGTATGAAGCGGGAGGGCCGGAAAATGAGCAGTTCTTC. The chain is built from TRBV4-2 and TRBJ2-1; 10 bases are shared with TRBD2. Germline CDR1 is LGHNA and CDR2 is YNFKEQ. J lost 7 bases, V lost 10 bases, and 19 bases had no gene match. This CDR3 contains 17 residues.

This clonotype was seen a few times. V usage is TRBV6-5 and J usage is TRBJ2-2; D gene uncertain. Trimming pared 5 bases from V and 6 bases from J, leaving 7 bases between. Germline CDR1 is MNHEY and CDR2 is SVGAGI. This CDR3 contains 12 residues. Here the CDR3 DNA reads TGTGCCAGCAGTGTGGGTTCCGGGGAGCTGTTTTTT. It translates to CASSVGSGELFF.

There are a few counts of this clonotype. This chain uses TRBV20-1 with TRBJ1-3; D remains ambiguous. With 3 bases removed from V and 4 bases from J, the gap between germline ends came to 7 bases. CDR1 is DFQATT and CDR2 is SNEGSKA in the germline V gene (reference sequence). The CDR3 is 12 amino acids. In DNA form, the CDR3 reads TGCAGTGCTAGGCCCTCCGGAAACACCATATATTTT. Its translation: CSARPSGNTIYF.

This clonotype appeared many times. This chain connects TRBV5-1 to TRBJ2-3; the D is unclear. V gave up 3 bases and J gave up 3 bases, with 11 bases separating them. Germline V CDR1 and CDR2: SGHRS, YFSETQ. The CDR3 consists of 14 residues. The CDR3 DNA reads as TGCGCCAGCAGCTCAAAGGTTCCTACAGATACGCAGTATTTT. Protein product: CASSSKVPTDTQYF.

This clonotype turned up a few times. The rearrangement joins TRBV28 to TRBJ2-5; TRBD1 agrees at 7 bases. Germline-derived CDR1 and CDR2 are MDHEN and SYDVKM. J was trimmed by 1 base and V by 4 bases; bases with no gene match: 6. The CDR3 sequence is 15 residues long. The CDR3 protein is CASSSRDSSQETQYF. The CDR3 DNA is TGTGCCAGCAGTTCCCGGGACAGTAGCCAAGAGACCCAGTACTTC.

This sequence joins TRBV10-3 and TRBJ2-7, with a tentative D call TRBD1 (7 bases). The CDR3 covers 13 residues. CDR1 is ENHRY, CDR2 SYGVKD, per germline. Trimming took 5 bases from V and 2 from J, leaving 10 bases between them. The CDR3: CAISQGGTYEQYV. CDR3 coding DNA: TGTGCCATCAGTCAGGGGGGTACCTACGAGCAGTACGTC.

This clonotype has only a few counts. This chain connects TRBV2 to TRBJ1-2; D is unclear. The CDR3 sequence is 15 residues long. Trimming cost V 2 bases and J 4 bases, with 14 bases left between them. Germline V CDR1 and CDR2: SNHLY, FYNNEI. This chain's CDR3 is CASSEPRGGSYGYTF. The CDR3 coding sequence is TGTGCCAGCAGTGAACCTCGGGGAGGGAGCTATGGCTACACCTTC.

V and J are TRBV29-1 and TRBJ2-5; no reliable D call. The CDR3 totals 15 residues. Germline CDR1 SQVTM, CDR2 ANQGSEA. Trimming took 4 bases from V and 3 from J, leaving 18 bases between them. CDR3 nucleotide sequence: TGCAGCGTTGTCCCTTGGCCAGGAGAGAAAGAGACCCAGTACTTC. Protein: CSVVPWPGEKETQYF. Together with reference TRBV29-1 and TRBJ2-5, the CDR3 gives the full variable domain: SAVISQKPSRDICQRGTSLTIQCQVDSQVTMMFWYRQQPGQSLTLIATANQGSEATYESGFVIDKFPISRPNLTFSTLTVSNMSPEDSSIYLCSVVPWPGEKETQYFGPGTRLLVL.